This T cell receptor (beta chain) was recovered during a study of blood T cell repertoires in COVID-19. Whole-study context: T cells, B-cell-depleted T cells, or PBMCs provided the cDNA or gDNA that served as material.

In the source study's methods: Nucleated cell counts were estimated from reference gene primer amplification. Sequenced by immunoSEQ multiplex PCR; TCRdb stores in-frame clones only, minus some. That table gives V, J and clone size, and the DNA gave D and trimming. The sample has some 180,000 clones, roughly 81% seen once; the top ten hold 12%. The CDR3 runs 15 residues. Germline V gene data show CDR1 as KGHDR and CDR2 as SFDVKD. The V gene end was trimmed by 4 bases and the J gene end by 4 bases; junction bases not matched to a gene: 7. While infection was still active, Seattle patients were enrolled and then followed longitudinally.

Specimen: peripheral blood. The rearrangement uses TRBV24-1 and TRBJ1-2; 8 positions agree with TRBD1. The receptor was derived from a woman older than 75 with COVID-19, enrolled during active disease. The CDR3 sequence: CATSDYTGGVYGYTF. In DNA, the CDR3 is TGTGCCACCAGTGACTACACAGGGGGAGTCTATGGCTACACCTTC.